The clone carrying this T cell receptor beta chain was seen a handful of times. One end of the junction does not line up with germline, which may come from a read error. Patients underwent thyroid surgery, and none had received any treatment before it. The germline V gene has CDR1 MGHDK and CDR2 SYGVNS. The CDR3 totals 13 residues. This specimen belongs to a study of metastatic and nonmetastatic thyroid tumors. Via MiXCR, TCRdb re-called the PCR reads. Here the sample spans some 16,000 clones, roughly 24% being singletons. Sequencing was performed on tumor tissue. The clonotype comes from a female donor with papillary thyroid cancer or a benign thyroid nodule (not recorded which). Some clones in this sample may be carry-over from other donors' samples. This sequence joins TRBV25-1 and TRBJ1-1; unclear D gene. The CDR3: CSSSLVAWTEAFF. CDR3 coding DNA: TGTTCCAGCTCGTTGGTGGCTTGGACTGAAGCTTTCTTT.